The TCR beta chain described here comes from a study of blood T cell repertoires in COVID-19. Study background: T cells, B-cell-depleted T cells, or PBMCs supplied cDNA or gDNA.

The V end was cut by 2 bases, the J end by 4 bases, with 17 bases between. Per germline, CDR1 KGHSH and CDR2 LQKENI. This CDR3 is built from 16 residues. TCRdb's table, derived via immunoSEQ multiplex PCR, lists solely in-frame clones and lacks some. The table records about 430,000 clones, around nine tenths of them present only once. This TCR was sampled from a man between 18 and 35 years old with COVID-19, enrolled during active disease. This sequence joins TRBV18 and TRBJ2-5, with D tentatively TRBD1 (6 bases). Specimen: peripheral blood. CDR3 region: CASSPEGEVLGETQYF. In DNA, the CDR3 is TGTGCCAGCTCACCAGAGGGGGAAGTGTTAGGAGAGACCCAGTACTTC.